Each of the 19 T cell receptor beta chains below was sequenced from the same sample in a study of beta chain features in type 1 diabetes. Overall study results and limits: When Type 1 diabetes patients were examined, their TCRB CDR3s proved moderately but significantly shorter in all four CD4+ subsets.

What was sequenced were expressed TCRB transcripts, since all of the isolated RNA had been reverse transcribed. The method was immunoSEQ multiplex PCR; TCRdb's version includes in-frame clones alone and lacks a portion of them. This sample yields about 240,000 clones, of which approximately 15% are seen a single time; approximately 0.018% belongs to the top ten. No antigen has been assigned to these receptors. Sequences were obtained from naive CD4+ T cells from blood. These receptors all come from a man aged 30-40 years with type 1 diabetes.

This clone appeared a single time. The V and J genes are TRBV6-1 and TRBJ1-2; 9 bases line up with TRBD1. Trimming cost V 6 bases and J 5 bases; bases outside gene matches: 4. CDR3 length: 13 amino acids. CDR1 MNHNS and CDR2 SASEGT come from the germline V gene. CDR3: CASRGDRAYGYTF. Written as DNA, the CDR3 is TGTGCCAGCAGGGGGGACAGGGCGTATGGCTACACCTTC.

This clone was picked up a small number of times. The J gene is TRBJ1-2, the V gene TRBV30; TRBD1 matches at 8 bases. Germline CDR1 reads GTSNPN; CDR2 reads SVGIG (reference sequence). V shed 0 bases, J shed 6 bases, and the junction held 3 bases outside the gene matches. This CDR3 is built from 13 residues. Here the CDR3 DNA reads TGTGCCTGGAGTGTCAGGGGGCTAAATGGCTACACCTTC. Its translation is CAWSVRGLNGYTF.

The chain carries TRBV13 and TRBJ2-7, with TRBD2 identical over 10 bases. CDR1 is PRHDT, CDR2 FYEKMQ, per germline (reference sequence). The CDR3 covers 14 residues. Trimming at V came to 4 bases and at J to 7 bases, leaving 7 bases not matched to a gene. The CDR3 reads CASSSAGLAEEQYF. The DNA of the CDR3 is TGTGCCAGCAGCTCCGCAGGACTAGCGGAGGAGCAGTACTTC.

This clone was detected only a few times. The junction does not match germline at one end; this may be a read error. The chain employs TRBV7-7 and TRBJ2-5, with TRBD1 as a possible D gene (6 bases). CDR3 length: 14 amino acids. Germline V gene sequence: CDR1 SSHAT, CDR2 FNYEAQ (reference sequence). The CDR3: CASSLEAGEETQYF. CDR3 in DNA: TGTGCTAGCAGCTTAGAAGCAGGGGAAGAGACCCAGTACTTC.

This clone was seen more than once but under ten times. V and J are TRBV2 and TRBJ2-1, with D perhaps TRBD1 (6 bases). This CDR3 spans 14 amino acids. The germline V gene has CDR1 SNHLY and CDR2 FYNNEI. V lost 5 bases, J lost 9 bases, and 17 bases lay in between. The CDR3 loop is CASSTGQLSGEQFF. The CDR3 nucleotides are TGTGCCAGCAGTACAGGACAGCTGTCGGGTGAGCAGTTCTTC.

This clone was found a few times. This chain's CDR3 is CASSARGDTEAFF. In nucleotides, the CDR3 is TGTGCCAGCAGTGCCCGGGGGGACACTGAAGCTTTCTTT. The chain recombines TRBV2 with TRBJ1-1, with TRBD1 as a possible D gene (5 bases). Per germline, CDR1 SNHLY and CDR2 FYNNEI. CDR3 length: 13 residues. Trimming removed 4 bases from V and 3 bases from J, with 9 bases in between.

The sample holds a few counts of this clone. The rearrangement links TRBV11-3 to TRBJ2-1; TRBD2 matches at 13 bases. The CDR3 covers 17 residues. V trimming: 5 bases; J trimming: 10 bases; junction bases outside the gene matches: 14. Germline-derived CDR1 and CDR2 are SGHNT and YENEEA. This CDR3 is CASSPRLAGGLAVEQFF. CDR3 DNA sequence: TGTGCCAGCAGCCCCAGACTAGCGGGAGGCCTCGCGGTAGAGCAGTTCTTC.

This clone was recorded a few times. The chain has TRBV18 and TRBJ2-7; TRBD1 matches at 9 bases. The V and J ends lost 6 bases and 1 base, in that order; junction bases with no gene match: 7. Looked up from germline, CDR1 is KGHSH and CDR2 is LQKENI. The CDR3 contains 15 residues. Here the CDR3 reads CASSLQGTGSYEQYF. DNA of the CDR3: TGTGCCAGCTCTCTCCAGGGGACAGGGTCCTACGAGCAGTACTTC.

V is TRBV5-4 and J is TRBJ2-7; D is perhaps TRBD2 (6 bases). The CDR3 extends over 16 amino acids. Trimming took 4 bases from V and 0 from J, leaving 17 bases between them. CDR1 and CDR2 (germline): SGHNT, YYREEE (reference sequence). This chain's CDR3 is CASSRMGGTSSYEQYF. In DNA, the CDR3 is TGTGCCAGCAGCCGAATGGGCGGGACCAGCTCCTACGAGCAGTACTTC.

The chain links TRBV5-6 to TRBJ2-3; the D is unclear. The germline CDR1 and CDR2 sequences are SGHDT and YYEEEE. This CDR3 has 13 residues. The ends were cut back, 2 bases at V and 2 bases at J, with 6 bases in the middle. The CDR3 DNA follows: TGTGCCAGCAGCTTTACAGTCACAGATACGCAGTATTTT. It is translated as CASSFTVTDTQYF. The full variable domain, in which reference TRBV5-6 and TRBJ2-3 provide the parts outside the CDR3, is DAGVTQSPTHLIKTRGQQVTLRCSPKSGHDTVSWYQQALGQGPQFIFQYYEEEERQRGNFPDRFSGHQFPNYSSELNVNALLLGDSALYLCASSFTVTDTQYFGPGTRLTVL.

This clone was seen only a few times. The CDR3 DNA reads as TGTGCCAGCAACGTGGGAGGATACACAGATACGCAGTATTTT. It specifies CASNVGGYTDTQYF. The chain links TRBV9 to TRBJ2-3; TRBD2 is a possible D gene (6 bases). Per germline, CDR1 SGDLS and CDR2 YYNGEE. Trimming took 6 bases from V and 2 from J, leaving 13 bases between them. CDR3 length: 14 amino acids. The full variable domain, completed using reference TRBV9 and TRBJ2-3, is DSGVTQTPKHLITATGQRVTLRCSPRSGDLSVYWYQQSLDQGLQFLIQYYNGEERAKGNILERFSAQQFPDLHSELNLSSLELGDSALYFCASNVGGYTDTQYFGPGTRLTVL.

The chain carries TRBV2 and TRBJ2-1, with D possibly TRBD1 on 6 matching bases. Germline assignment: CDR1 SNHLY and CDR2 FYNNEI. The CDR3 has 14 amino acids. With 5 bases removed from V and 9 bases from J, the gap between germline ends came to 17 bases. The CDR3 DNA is TGTGCCAGCAGTCCGACTGGGGGCCCCGGTGAGCAGTTCTTC. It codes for CASSPTGGPGEQFF. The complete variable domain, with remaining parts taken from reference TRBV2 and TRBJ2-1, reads EPEVTQTPSHQVTQMGQEVILRCVPISNHLYFYWYRQILGQKVEFLVSFYNNEISEKSEIFDDQFSVERPDGSNFTLKIRSTKLEDSAMYFCASSPTGGPGEQFFGPGTRLTVL.

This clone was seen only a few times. CDR3 bases: TGTGCCAGCAGCCAAGGTCGCGGGAGAAAGTACAATGAGCAGTTCTTC. This sequence encodes CASSQGRGRKYNEQFF. This sequence joins TRBV4-2 and TRBJ2-1; 7 bases match TRBD2. Germline CDR1 and CDR2: LGHNA and YNFKEQ. With 1 base clipped from V and 4 bases from J, the junction kept 7 bases outside the gene matches. The CDR3 covers 16 residues.

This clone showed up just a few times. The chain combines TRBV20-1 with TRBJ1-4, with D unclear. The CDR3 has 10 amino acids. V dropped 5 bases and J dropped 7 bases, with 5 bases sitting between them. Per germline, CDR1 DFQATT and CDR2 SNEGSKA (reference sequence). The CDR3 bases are TGCAGTGCTCTTCGTGAAAAACTGTTTTTT. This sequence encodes CSALREKLFF.

CDR3 DNA sequence: TGTGCCAGCAGTGAACCGGGAGGTGGCCCTGAAGCTTTCTTT. Translating gives CASSEPGGGPEAFF. The chain carries TRBV25-1 and TRBJ1-1; D gene uncertain. Germline CDR1 MGHDK, CDR2 SYGVNS. V lost 2 bases to trimming and J lost 6 bases, with 13 bases between them. The CDR3 is made up of 14 amino acids.

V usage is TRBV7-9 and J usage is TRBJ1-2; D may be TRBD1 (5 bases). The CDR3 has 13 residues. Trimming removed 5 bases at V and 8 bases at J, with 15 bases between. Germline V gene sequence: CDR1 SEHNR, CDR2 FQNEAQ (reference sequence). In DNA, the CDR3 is TGTGCCAGCAGCCAAGGTCCAGGGAACGGCTACACCTTC. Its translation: CASSQGPGNGYTF.

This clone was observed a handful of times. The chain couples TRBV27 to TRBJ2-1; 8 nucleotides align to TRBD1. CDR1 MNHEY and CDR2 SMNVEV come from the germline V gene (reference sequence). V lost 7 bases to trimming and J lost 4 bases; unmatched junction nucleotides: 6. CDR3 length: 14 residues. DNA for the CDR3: TGTGCCAGCACCAAGACAGGGGATTACAATGAGCAGTTCTTC. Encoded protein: CASTKTGDYNEQFF.

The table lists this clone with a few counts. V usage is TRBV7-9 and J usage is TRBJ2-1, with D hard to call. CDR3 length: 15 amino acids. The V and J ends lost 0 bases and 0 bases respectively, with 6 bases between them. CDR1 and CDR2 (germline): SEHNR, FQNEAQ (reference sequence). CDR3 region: CASSLAGLSYNEQFF. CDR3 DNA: TGTGCCAGCAGCTTAGCGGGCCTCTCCTACAATGAGCAGTTCTTC. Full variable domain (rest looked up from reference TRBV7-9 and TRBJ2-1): DTGVSQNPRHKITKRGQNVTFRCDPISEHNRLYWYRQTLGQGPEFLTYFQNEAQLEKSRLLSDRFSAERPKGSFSTLEIQRTEQGDSAMYLCASSLAGLSYNEQFFGPGTRLTVL.

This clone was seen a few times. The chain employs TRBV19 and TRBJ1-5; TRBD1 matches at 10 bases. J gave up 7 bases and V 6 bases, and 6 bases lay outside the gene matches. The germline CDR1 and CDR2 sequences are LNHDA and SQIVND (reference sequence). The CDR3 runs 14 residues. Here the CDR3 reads CASRTGTGDQPQHF. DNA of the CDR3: TGTGCCAGTAGGACCGGGACAGGGGACCAGCCCCAGCATTTT. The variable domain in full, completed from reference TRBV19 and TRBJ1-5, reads DGGITQSPKYLFRKEGQNVTLSCEQNLNHDAMYWYRQDPGQGLRLIYYSQIVNDFQKGDIAEGYSVSREKKESFPLTVTSAQKNPTAFYLCASRTGTGDQPQHFGDGTRLSIL.